The 18 T cell receptor beta chains given below trace back to one sample, sequenced in a study of cytomegalovirus exposure and HLA in healthy donors. PCR primers comprised 60 Vbeta and 13 Jbeta primers. Assay used: immunoSEQ multiplex PCR; TCRdb lists only in-frame clones, some missing. This sample has over 55,000 clones; around 80% occur once, and the top ten carry about 4.5%. Specimen: PBMCs. The receptors originated from a woman in her thirties in good health and CMV-seronegative.

The V and J genes are TRBV4-1 and TRBJ2-3; D is possibly TRBD2 (7 bases). The CDR3 has 16 amino acids. With 1 base removed from V and 4 bases from J, the gap between germline ends came to 15 bases. The germline CDR1 and CDR2 sequences are MGHRA and YSYEKL. The CDR3 sequence: CASSQVDGGHADTQYF. The CDR3 nucleotides read TGCGCCAGCAGCCAAGTTGACGGGGGGCACGCAGATACGCAGTATTTT.

This clone has just a few counts. The chain employs TRBV28 and TRBJ1-2; TRBD1 agrees at 9 bases. V was pared by 6 bases and J by 4 bases, with 3 bases of the junction left unmatched. The CDR3 is 13 amino acids. The germline V gene has CDR1 MDHEN and CDR2 SYDVKM. CDR3 nucleotides: TGTGCCAGCAGCCCGGGACAGGGCTATGGCTACACCTTC. Amino acids: CASSPGQGYGYTF.

This sequence joins TRBV29-1 and TRBJ2-3; TRBD2 might be the D (5 bases). V was shortened by 3 bases and J by 0 bases, with 10 bases between the two germline ends. CDR1 SQVTM and CDR2 ANQGSEA come from the germline V gene. This CDR3 spans 14 amino acids. The DNA of the CDR3 is TGCAGCGTTGAGGTAGCGTGGAGCACAGATACGCAGTATTTT. It codes for CSVEVAWSTDTQYF.

Only one count was recorded for this clone. The chain combines TRBV5-6 with TRBJ2-3, with D tentatively TRBD2 (6 bases). The CDR3 has 16 amino acids. The germline V gene has CDR1 SGHDT and CDR2 YYEEEE. V lost 4 bases to trimming and J lost 2 bases, with 17 bases between them. The CDR3 coding sequence is TGTGCCAGCAGCCTTCTGCGGGACCTTAACACAGATACGCAGTATTTT. Its translation: CASSLLRDLNTDTQYF.

This clone was seen more than once but under ten times. The chain joins TRBV4-2 to TRBJ1-2; 8 nucleotides align to TRBD1. The CDR3 consists of 16 residues. Germline lookup yields CDR1 LGHNA and CDR2 YNFKEQ. V dropped 0 bases and J dropped 3; count of bases not matched to a gene: 6. CDR3 coding DNA: TGTGCCAGCAGCCAAGATGTCCAGGGGGCGGACTATGGCTACACCTTC. Translating gives CASSQDVQGADYGYTF.

The V and J genes are TRBV5-4 and TRBJ2-7; perhaps TRBD1 as D (6 bases). Trimming removed 0 bases from V and 7 bases from J, with 11 bases in between. There are 13 residues in the CDR3. In germline, CDR1 is SGHNT, CDR2 YYREEE (reference sequence). In DNA form, the CDR3 reads TGTGCCAGCAGCTTGGTACAGGGAAGGGAGCAGTACTTC. Translated, it gives CASSLVQGREQYF.

The CDR3, as DNA: TGCGCCAGCAGCCAAGTAGGGACACTCCCCCCGGGGGAGCAGTTCTTC. Translation: CASSQVGTLPPGEQFF. This sequence joins TRBV4-1 and TRBJ2-1, with a tentative D call TRBD1 (6 bases). This CDR3 spans 16 amino acids. Trimming shortened V by 1 base and J by 10 bases, and 20 bases separated the two germline ends. In germline, CDR1 is MGHRA, CDR2 YSYEKL.

The chain is built from TRBV6-1 and TRBJ2-1; D is perhaps TRBD1 (5 bases). This CDR3 is 15 amino acids long. Germline V CDR1 and CDR2: MNHNS, SASEGT. With 6 bases removed from V and 0 bases from J, the gap between germline ends came to 12 bases. The DNA of the CDR3 is TGTGCCAGCAGGACGGACACGAGCTCCTACAATGAGCAGTTCTTC. It yields the protein CASRTDTSSYNEQFF.

In its sample, this clone was seen once. The V and J genes are TRBV29-1 and TRBJ1-1, with 7 bases aligning to TRBD1. CDR1 and CDR2 from the germline V gene are SQVTM and ANQGSEA. The V segment lost 1 base and the J segment 1 base; nucleotides outside the gene matches: 0. The CDR3 is 13 residues long. This CDR3 reads CSVEGQGNTEAFF. The CDR3 DNA sequence: TGCAGCGTTGAAGGACAGGGGAACACTGAAGCTTTCTTT.

This chain joins TRBV6-5 and TRBJ2-7; no definite D call. The CDR3 is 14 residues long. Germline V gene lookup returns CDR1 MNHEY and CDR2 SVGAGI. V lost 3 bases and J 5 bases, leaving 14 bases between the germline ends. The CDR3 DNA is TGTGCCAGCAGTTATGTAGCCGGAAACGACGAGCAGTACTTC. It specifies CASSYVAGNDEQYF.

The genes are TRBV7-9 and TRBJ1-2; the D gene is possibly TRBD1 (6 bases). Germline CDR1 SEHNR, CDR2 FQNEAQ (reference sequence). The length of the CDR3 is 15 residues. V shed 4 bases and J shed 6 bases, with 18 bases lying between them. The DNA of the CDR3 is TGTGCCAGCAGCTCCACAGGGATATACGTTGATGGCTACACCTTC. This sequence encodes CASSSTGIYVDGYTF.

The chain combines TRBV28 with TRBJ2-7, with 10 bases that match TRBD1. The CDR3 has 15 amino acids. Per the germline V gene, CDR1 is MDHEN and CDR2 is SYDVKM. V was pared by 8 bases and J by 3 bases, with 10 bases of the junction left unmatched. This CDR3 reads CASQTPGQGYYEQYF. The CDR3 nucleotides are TGTGCCAGCCAGACACCGGGACAGGGGTACTACGAGCAGTACTTC.

The chain carries TRBV29-1 and TRBJ2-2, with TRBD1 as a possible D gene (5 bases). This CDR3 region has 13 residues. In germline, CDR1 is SQVTM, CDR2 ANQGSEA. Trimming shortened V by 6 bases and J by 7 bases, and 15 bases separated the two germline ends. In nucleotides, the CDR3 is TGCAGCGTATTTGGGGCACAAGACGGGGAGCTGTTTTTT. Encoded protein: CSVFGAQDGELFF.

The rearrangement uses TRBV30 and TRBJ2-3; D perhaps matches TRBD1 (5 bases). Trimming stripped 4 bases from V and 1 base from J, with 12 bases between. This CDR3 region has 14 residues. CDR1 is GTSNPN and CDR2 is SVGIG in the germline V gene (reference sequence). CDR3 protein: CAWNSVQGTDTQYF. In DNA, the CDR3 is TGTGCCTGGAATTCGGTACAGGGCACAGATACGCAGTATTTT.

This clone was picked up one time. The chain recombines TRBV13 with TRBJ2-7; a weak D match, TRBD1 (6 bases). Between the trimmed V and J ends, which lost 3 bases and 7 bases, there was a span of 16 bases. Germline V lookup: CDR1 PRHDT, CDR2 FYEKMQ (reference sequence). The length of the CDR3 is 14 residues. The chain's CDR3 is CASSFLRDTGEQYF. The CDR3 DNA sequence: TGTGCCAGCAGCTTCCTCAGGGACACGGGGGAGCAGTACTTC.

The chain joins TRBV28 to TRBJ2-1; 9 bases are shared with TRBD1. Germline trimming cut 5 bases from V and 3 bases from J; bases unmatched to any gene: 17. Germline assignment: CDR1 MDHEN and CDR2 SYDVKM. CDR3 size: 19 residues. In nucleotides, the CDR3 is TGTGCCAGCAGTACGTATCACCTACACCGGGACAGGGACTACAATGAGCAGTTCTTC. Its protein is CASSTYHLHRDRDYNEQFF.

This sequence joins TRBV30 and TRBJ1-4; D not certain. Germline CDR1 and CDR2: GTSNPN and SVGIG (reference sequence). V was pared by 7 bases and J by 4 bases, with 10 bases between. The CDR3 is made up of 12 amino acids. CDR3 coding DNA: TGTGCCTTCCGGGTCTATAATGAAAAACTGTTTTTT. As protein: CAFRVYNEKLFF.

The chain is built from TRBV5-6 and TRBJ1-4; a possible D gene is TRBD1 (6 bases). The CDR3 loop spans 16 amino acids. V lost 2 bases and J 4 bases, leaving 15 bases between the germline ends. Per germline, CDR1 SGHDT and CDR2 YYEEEE. CDR3 amino acids: CASSFKTGHNNEKLFF. CDR3 DNA: TGTGCCAGCAGCTTTAAGACGGGACATAATAATGAAAAACTGTTTTTT.